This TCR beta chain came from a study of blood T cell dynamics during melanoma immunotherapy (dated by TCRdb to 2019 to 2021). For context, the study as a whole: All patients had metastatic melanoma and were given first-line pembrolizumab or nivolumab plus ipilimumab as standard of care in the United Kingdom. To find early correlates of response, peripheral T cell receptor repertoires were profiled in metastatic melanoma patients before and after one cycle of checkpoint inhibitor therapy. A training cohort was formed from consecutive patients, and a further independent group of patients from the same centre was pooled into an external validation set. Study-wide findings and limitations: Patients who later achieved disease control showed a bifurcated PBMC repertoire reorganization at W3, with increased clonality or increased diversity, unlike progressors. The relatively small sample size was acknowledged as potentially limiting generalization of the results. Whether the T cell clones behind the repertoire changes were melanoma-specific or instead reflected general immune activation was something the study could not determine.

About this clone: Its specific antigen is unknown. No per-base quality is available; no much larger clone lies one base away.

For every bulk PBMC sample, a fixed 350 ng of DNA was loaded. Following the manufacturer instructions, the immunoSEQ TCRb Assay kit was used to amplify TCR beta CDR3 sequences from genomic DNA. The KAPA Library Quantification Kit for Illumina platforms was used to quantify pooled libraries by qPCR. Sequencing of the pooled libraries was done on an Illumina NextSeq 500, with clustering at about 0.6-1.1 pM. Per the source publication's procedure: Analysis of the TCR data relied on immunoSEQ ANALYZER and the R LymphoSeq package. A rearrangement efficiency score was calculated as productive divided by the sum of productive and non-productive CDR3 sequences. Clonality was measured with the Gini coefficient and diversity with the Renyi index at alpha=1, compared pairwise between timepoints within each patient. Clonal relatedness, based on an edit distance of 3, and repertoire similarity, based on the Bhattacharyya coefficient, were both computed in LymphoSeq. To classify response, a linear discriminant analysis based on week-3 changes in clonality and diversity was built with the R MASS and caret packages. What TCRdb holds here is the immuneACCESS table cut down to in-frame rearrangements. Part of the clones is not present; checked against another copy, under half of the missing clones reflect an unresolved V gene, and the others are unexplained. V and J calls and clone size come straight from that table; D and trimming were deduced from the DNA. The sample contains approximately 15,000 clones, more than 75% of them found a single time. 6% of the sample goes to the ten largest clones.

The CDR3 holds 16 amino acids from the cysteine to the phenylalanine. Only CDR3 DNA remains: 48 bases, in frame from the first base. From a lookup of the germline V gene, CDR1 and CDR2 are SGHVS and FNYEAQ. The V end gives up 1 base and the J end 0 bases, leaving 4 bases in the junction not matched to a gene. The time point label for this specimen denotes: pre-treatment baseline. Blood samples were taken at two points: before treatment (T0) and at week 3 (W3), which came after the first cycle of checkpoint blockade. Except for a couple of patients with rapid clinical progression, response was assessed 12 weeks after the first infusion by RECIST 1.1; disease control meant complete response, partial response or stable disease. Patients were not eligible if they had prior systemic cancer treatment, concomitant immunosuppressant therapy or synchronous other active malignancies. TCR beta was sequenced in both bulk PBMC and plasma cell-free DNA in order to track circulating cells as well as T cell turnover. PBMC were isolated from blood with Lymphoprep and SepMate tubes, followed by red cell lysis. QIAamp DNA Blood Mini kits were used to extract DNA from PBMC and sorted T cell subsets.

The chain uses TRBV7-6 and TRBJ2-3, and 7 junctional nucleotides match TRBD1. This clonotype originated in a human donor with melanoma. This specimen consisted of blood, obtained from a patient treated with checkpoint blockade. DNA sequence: TGTGCCAGCAGCTTAGTAGGGGGCCGTAGCACAGATACGCAGTATTTT. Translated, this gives CASSLVGGRSTDTQYF.